This T cell receptor beta chain was sequenced for a study of T cells in Graves' hyperthyroidism and ophthalmopathy. This clonotype has more than one count but fewer than ten. This clone may be a read error of a much larger clone one base away. Germline trimming cut 8 bases from V and 12 bases from J; bases unmatched to any gene: 9. Germline V gene lookup returns CDR1 SNHLY and CDR2 FYNNEI. The CDR3 covers 12 residues. RNA transcripts were the template for amplifying TCR beta CDR3 regions. RT-PCR in the first round (using the HTBI primer set) targeted the TCR CDR3. TCRdb re-analysed the multiplex PCR reads in MiXCR, keeping a single row per CDR3 protein. This table has hundreds of thousands of distinct CDR3 sequences, about 15% appearing once.

The chain has TRBV2 and TRBJ1-5, with 8 bases aligning to TRBD1. Sequencing was performed on blood. This TCR came from a young man with Graves' ophthalmopathy. This CDR3 reads CASGQGIELQHF. CDR3 bases: TGTGCCAGCGGACAGGGTATAGAGCTCCAGCATTTT.